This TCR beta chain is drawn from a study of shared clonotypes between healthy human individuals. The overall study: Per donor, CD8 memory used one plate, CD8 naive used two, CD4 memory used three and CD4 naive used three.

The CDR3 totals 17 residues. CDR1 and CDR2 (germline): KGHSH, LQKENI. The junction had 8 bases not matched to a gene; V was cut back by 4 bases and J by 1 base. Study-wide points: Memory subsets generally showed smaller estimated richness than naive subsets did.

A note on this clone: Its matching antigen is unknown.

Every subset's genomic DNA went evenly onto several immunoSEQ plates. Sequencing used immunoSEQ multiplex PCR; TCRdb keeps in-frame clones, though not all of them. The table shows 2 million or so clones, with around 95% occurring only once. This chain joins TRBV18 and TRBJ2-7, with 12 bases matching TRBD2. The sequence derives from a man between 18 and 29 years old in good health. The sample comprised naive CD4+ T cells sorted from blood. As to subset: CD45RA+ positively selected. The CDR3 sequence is CASSQGTSGSTSYEQYF. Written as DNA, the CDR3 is TGTGCCAGCTCACAAGGGACTAGCGGGTCCACTTCCTACGAGCAGTACTTC.